The present entry profiles one T cell receptor (beta chain) with its context. Each CDR3 protein is one row after TCRdb ran MiXCR on the RT-PCR reads. Of about 700,000 distinct CDR3 sequences listed, 13% to 15% are singletons. This CDR3 is 15 amino acids long. The V and J ends lost 11 bases and 5 bases, in that order; junction bases with no gene match: 14. This chain uses TRBV12-3 or TRBV12-4 with TRBJ2-7, with TRBD2 matching over 11 bases. The sequence came from a female donor in good health, serving as a healthy control. Sequencing was carried out using memory CD4+ T cells from blood. The CDR3 nucleotides read TGTGCCTCGGGACTAGCGGACCTCCCGTGGAACGAGCAGTACTTC. Translating gives CASGLADLPWNEQYF.